This T cell receptor (beta chain) originates from a study of vaccination effects on CD4 cells after COVID-19. Concerning this clone itself: Its target is not known.

The study, taken as a whole, reports: Healthy vaccinees' vaccine-induced clones included only 1 of 255 that recognized common cold coronaviruses.

Under the ViraFEST assay, PBMC were stimulated with viral peptide pools so that antigen-specific CD4+ T cells expanded. Sequencing was performed afterwards. Following culture for approximately ten days, CD4+ T cells were isolated. Nucleocapsid antibody tests were negative, and the vaccine recipients had no prior SARS-CoV-2 infection. Replacing half the medium with IL-2 medium was done on days 3 and 7. Only in-frame clones appear in the TCRdb table, and some are missing; sequencing was by immunoSEQ multiplex PCR. Counted here are about 28,000 clones, 70% to 80% occurring once; the ten biggest clones make up 30%. This CDR3 is built from 13 residues. Between the trimmed V and J ends, which lost 5 bases and 3 bases, there was a span of 10 bases. Germline V lookup: CDR1 LNHDA, CDR2 SQIVND (reference sequence).

This sequence joins TRBV19 and TRBJ1-2, with D unresolved. This sequence was found in a human donor who received a COVID-19 vaccine. The sample consisted of CD4+ T cells from PBMCs cultured with SARS-CoV-2 spike peptides, taken before COVID-19 vaccination. CDR3 nucleotide sequence: TGTGCCAGTAGTCCTCGGCAGGACTATGGCTACACCTTC. The encoded protein is CASSPRQDYGYTF.